Following are 6 T cell receptor beta chains from one sample sequenced in a study of blood T cells in healthy people across ages. The second PCR ran roughly 7 to 11 cycles with a sample-barcoded 5' primer and J-beta primers. TCRdb re-called the 5' RACE reads through MiXCR, storing one row per CDR3 protein. The sample has hundreds of thousands of distinct CDR3 sequences, about 48% seen once; the top ten hold 10% to 15%. Sequencing was performed on blood. The source is a man aged 25 to 40 in good health.

The chain links TRBV20-1 to TRBJ1-1; D is uncertain. CDR1 and CDR2 from the germline V gene are DFQATT and SNEGSKA (reference sequence). V was trimmed by 1 base and J by 4 bases, leaving 7 bases between them. This CDR3 is 12 amino acids long. Written as DNA, the CDR3 is TGCAGTGCTAGAGTGGTGCGCACTGAAGCTTTCTTT. Protein product: CSARVVRTEAFF.

This clonotype was observed a handful of times. This chain links TRBV5-1 with TRBJ2-5, with TRBD2 matching over 9 bases. The germline gives CDR1 SGHRS, CDR2 YFSETQ. This CDR3 contains 16 residues. The V gene end was trimmed by 0 bases and the J gene end by 2 bases; junction bases not matched to a gene: 5. CDR3 in amino acids: CASSLGASGAQETQYF. CDR3 coding DNA: TGCGCCAGCAGCTTGGGGGCTAGCGGGGCTCAAGAGACCCAGTACTTC.

The chain employs TRBV9 and TRBJ1-2; D unresolved. The CDR3 totals 14 residues. Trimming took off 0 bases at V and 4 bases at J, with 10 bases between the two ends. The germline V gene encodes CDR1 SGDLS and CDR2 YYNGEE. Written as DNA, the CDR3 is TGTGCCAGCAGCGTAGATGGCAACTCCTATGGCTACACCTTC. This codes for CASSVDGNSYGYTF.

The genes are TRBV29-1 and TRBJ2-1; D may be TRBD2 (5 bases). The J call is in doubt because the DNA end fits TRBJ2-7 better. The germline CDR1 and CDR2 sequences are SQVTM and ANQGSEA. The CDR3 spans 15 residues. Here the CDR3 reads CSVERGPGYNNEQYF. DNA for the CDR3: TGCAGCGTTGAAAGAGGGCCAGGTTATAACAATGAGCAGTACTTC.

This clonotype was seen a single time. The DNA for the CDR3 is TGTGCCAGCAGTTTATTTCAGGGGGCTCAAGAGACCCAGTACTTC. Its translation is CASSLFQGAQETQYF. The chain employs TRBV12-3 or TRBV12-4 and TRBJ2-5; 8 positions match TRBD1. Trimming took 2 bases from V and 2 from J; bases not matched to a gene: 4. This CDR3 comprises 15 residues.

The J gene is TRBJ2-3, the V gene TRBV6-5; weak D call: TRBD2 (6 bases). Trimming stripped 5 bases from V and 0 bases from J, with 15 bases between. The CDR3 runs 16 residues. The germline CDR1 and CDR2 sequences are MNHEY and SVGAGI. The CDR3 spells CASSHYLGTSTDTQYF. The CDR3 coding sequence is TGTGCCAGCAGTCACTACCTGGGGACTAGCACAGATACGCAGTATTTT.